These T cell receptor beta chains were read from a single sample in a study of cytomegalovirus exposure and HLA in healthy donors. Some clones are missing from TCRdb's copy, which holds only in-frame ones; the method was immunoSEQ multiplex PCR. The data show roughly 150,000 clones, roughly 88% seen once. The source material was PBMCs. These receptor sequences come from a woman between 18 and 29 years old in good health and CMV-seronegative. The conserved cysteine and the conserved F or W are not part of the CDR3 here.

J gene	V gene	CDR3 protein
TRBJ2-7	TRBV27	ASSLSGQGAHEQY
TRBJ1-1	TRBV7-9	ASTSTHGNTEAF
TRBJ1-2	TRBV29-1	SAMTGGRGYGYT
TRBJ1-4	TRBV5-6	ASSLASSTNEKLF
TRBJ1-2	TRBV19	ASSTRDREVSGYT
TRBJ2-3	TRBV6-5	ASSHPSGVSDTQY
TRBJ1-1	TRBV21-1	ASSKGGGGKNTEAF
TRBJ1-1	TRBV7-8	ASSLVWGDRGQGNTEAF
TRBJ1-2	TRBV4-1	ASSPRTGSGYT
TRBJ2-5	TRBV18	ASSGQNQETQY
TRBJ2-1	TRBV2	ASSQTGTGEF
TRBJ2-3	TRBV19	ASRLAGGRDTQY
TRBJ1-3	TRBV28	ASRRTGLRSGNTIY
TRBJ1-6	TRBV6-1	ASSEKGTKASPLH
TRBJ1-4	TRBV2	ASREGQGEKLF
TRBJ1-2	TRBV29-1	SVERTGHGYT
TRBJ1-1	TRBV21-1	ASSKGRGAGQGNTEAF
TRBJ2-5	TRBV6-1	ASSGDPGRETQY
TRBJ2-4	TRBV9	ASSVAPGNIQY
TRBJ2-7	TRBV6-5	ASRKEGSYEQY
TRBJ2-4	TRBV5-1	ASSSGTGGNIQY
TRBJ2-5	TRBV10-3	AISRGLAAQETQY
TRBJ2-1	TRBV2	ASSAETSGGGHEQF